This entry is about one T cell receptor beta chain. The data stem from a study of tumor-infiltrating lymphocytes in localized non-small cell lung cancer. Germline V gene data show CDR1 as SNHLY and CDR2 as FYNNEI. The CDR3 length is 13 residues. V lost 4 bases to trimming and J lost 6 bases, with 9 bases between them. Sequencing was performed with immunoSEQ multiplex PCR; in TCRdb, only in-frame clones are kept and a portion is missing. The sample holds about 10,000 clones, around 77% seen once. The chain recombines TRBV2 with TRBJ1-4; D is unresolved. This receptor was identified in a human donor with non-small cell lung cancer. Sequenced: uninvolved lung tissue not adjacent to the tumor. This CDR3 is CASSARTDEKLFF. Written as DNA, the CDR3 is TGTGCCAGCAGTGCGAGAACGGATGAAAAACTGTTTTTT.